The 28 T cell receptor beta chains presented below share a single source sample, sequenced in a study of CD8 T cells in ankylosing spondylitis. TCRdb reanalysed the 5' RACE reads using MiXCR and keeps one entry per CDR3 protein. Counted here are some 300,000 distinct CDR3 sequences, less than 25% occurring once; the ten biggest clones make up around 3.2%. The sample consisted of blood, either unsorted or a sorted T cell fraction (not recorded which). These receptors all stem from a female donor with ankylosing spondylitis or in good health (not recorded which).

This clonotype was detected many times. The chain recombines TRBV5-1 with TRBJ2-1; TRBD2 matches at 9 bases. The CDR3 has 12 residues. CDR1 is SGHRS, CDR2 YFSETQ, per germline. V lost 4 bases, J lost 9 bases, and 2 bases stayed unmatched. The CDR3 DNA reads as TGCGCCAGCAGCCTTAGCGGGAGTGAGCAGTTCTTC. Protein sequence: CASSLSGSEQFF.

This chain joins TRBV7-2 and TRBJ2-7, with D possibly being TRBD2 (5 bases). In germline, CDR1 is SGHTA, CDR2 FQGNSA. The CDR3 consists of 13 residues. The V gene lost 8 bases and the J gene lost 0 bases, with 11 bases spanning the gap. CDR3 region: CASDDSVSYEQYF. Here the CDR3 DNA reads TGTGCCAGCGACGATAGCGTCTCCTACGAGCAGTACTTC. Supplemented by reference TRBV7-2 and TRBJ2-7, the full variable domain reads GAGVSQSPSNKVTEKGKDVELRCDPISGHTALYWYRQSLGQGLEFLIYFQGNSAPDKSGLPSDRFSAERTGGSVSTLTIQRTQQEDSAVYLCASDDSVSYEQYFGPGTRLTVT.

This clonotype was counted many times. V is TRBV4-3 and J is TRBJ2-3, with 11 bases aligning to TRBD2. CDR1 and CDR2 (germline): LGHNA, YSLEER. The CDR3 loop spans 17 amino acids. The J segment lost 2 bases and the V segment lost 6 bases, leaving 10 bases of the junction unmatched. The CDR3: CASSRVLAGGFTDTQYF. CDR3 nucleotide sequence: TGCGCCAGCAGTCGAGTCCTAGCGGGAGGCTTCACAGATACGCAGTATTTT.

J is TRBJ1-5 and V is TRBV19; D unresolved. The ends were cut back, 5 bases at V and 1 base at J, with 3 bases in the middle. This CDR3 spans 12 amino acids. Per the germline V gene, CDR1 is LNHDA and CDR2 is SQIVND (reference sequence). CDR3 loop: CASSWSNQPQHF. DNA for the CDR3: TGTGCCAGTAGTTGGAGCAATCAGCCCCAGCATTTT. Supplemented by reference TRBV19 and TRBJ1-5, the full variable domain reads DGGITQSPKYLFRKEGQNVTLSCEQNLNHDAMYWYRQDPGQGLRLIYYSQIVNDFQKGDIAEGYSVSREKKESFPLTVTSAQKNPTAFYLCASSWSNQPQHFGDGTRLSIL.

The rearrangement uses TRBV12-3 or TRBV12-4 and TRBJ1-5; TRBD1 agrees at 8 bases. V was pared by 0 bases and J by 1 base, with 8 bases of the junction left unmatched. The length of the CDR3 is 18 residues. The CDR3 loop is CASSLARTGRGSNQPQHF. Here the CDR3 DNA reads TGTGCCAGCAGTTTAGCGCGGACAGGGAGGGGAAGCAATCAGCCCCAGCATTTT.

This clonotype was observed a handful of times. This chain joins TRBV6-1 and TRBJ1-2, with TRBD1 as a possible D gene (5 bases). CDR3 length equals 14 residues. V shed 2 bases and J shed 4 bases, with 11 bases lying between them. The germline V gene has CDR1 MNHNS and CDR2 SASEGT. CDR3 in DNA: TGTGCCAGCAGTGAACTGACAGCCCCCTATGGCTACACCTTC. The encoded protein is CASSELTAPYGYTF.

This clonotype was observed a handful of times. The CDR3 coding sequence is TGTGCCAGCAGCCACGGGGGTAACAGGGGTAGCCACGAGCAGTACTTC. Translating gives CASSHGGNRGSHEQYF. V is TRBV3-1 and J is TRBJ2-7, with a possible D match to TRBD1 (7 bases). The V gene's germline CDR1 is LGHDT and CDR2 YNNKEL (reference sequence). V shed 3 bases and J shed 5 bases, with 20 bases lying between them. This CDR3 has 16 amino acids.

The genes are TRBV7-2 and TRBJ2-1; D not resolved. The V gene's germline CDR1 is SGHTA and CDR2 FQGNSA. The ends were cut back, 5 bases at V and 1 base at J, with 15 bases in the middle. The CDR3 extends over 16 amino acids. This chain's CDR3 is CASSPIGRRSYNEQFF. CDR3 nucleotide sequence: TGTGCCAGCAGCCCAATAGGTAGACGGTCCTACAATGAGCAGTTCTTC.

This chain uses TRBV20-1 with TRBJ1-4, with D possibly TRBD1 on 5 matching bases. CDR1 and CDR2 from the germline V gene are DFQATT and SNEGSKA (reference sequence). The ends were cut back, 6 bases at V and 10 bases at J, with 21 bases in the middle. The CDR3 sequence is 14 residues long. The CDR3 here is CSAYPPQGDGKLFF. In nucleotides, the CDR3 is TGCAGTGCGTACCCTCCGCAGGGCGATGGAAAACTGTTTTTT.

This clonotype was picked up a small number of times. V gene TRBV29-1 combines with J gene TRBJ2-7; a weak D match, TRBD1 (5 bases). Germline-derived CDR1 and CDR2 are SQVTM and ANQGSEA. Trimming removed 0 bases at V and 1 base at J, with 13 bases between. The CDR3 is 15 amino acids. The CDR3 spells CSVEEPKGVSYEQYF. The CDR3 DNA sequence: TGCAGCGTTGAAGAACCGAAAGGGGTATCCTACGAGCAGTACTTC.

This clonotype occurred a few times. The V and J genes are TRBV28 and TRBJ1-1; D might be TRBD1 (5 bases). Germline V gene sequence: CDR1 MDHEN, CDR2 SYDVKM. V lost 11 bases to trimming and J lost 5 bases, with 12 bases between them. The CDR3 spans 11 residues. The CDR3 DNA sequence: TGTGCCGGGAGACAGTCTACTGAAGCTTTCTTT. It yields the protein CAGRQSTEAFF.

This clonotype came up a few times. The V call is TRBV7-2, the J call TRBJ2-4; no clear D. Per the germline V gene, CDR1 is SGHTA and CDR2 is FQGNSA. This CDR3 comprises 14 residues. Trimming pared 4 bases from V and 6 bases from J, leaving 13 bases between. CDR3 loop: CASSYQDLRNIQYF. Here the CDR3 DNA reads TGTGCCAGCAGCTACCAAGATTTGAGAAACATTCAGTACTTC.

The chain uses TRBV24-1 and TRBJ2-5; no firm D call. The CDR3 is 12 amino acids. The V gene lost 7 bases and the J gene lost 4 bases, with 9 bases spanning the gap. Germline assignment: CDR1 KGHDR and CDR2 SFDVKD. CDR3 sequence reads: CATSAWGETQYF. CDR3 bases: TGTGCCACCAGCGCCTGGGGAGAGACCCAGTACTTC.

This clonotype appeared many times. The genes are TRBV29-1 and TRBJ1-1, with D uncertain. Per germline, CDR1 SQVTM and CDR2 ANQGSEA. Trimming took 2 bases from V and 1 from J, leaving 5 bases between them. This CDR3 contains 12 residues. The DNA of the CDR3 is TGCAGCGTTGAACAGGCGAACACTGAAGCTTTCTTT. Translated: CSVEQANTEAFF.

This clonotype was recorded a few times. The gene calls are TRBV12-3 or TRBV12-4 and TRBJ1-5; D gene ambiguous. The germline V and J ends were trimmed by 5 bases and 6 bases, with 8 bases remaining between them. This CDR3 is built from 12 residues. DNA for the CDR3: TGTGCCAGCAGTCCCCAGCTTCAGCCCCAGCATTTT. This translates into CASSPQLQPQHF.

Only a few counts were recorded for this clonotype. CDR3 in DNA: TGCAGTGCTCCTAGCGGGGGCACAGATACGCAGTATTTT. This sequence encodes CSAPSGGTDTQYF. V and J are TRBV20-1 and TRBJ2-3; 9 nucleotides agree with TRBD2. The length of the CDR3 is 13 residues. Germline V CDR1 and CDR2: DFQATT, SNEGSKA (reference sequence). V shed 5 bases and J 1 base; nucleotides not matched to a gene: 1.

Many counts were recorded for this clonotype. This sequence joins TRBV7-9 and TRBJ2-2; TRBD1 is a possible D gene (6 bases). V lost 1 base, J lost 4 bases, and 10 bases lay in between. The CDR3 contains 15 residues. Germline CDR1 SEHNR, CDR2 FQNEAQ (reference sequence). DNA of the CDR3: TGTGCCAGCAGCTTAGGGGACACCTCCACCGGGGAGCTGTTTTTT. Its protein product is CASSLGDTSTGELFF.

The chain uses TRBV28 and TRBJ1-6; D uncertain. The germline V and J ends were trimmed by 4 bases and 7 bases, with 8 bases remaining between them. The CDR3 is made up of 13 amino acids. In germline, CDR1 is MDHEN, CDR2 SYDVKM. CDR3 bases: TGTGCCAGCAGTTCTGACTGGAATTCACCCCTCCACTTT. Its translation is CASSSDWNSPLHF.

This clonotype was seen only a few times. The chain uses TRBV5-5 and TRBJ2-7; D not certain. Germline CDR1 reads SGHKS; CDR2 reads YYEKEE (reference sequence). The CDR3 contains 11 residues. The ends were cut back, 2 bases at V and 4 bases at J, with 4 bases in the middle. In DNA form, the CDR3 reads TGTGCCAGCAGCTTTATGTACGAGCAGTACTTC. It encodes CASSFMYEQYF.

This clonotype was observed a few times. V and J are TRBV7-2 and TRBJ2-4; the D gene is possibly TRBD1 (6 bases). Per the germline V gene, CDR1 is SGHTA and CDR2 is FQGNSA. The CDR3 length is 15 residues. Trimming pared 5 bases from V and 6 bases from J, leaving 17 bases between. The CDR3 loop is CASSPGTPTLNIQYF. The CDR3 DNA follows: TGTGCCAGCAGCCCCGGGACACCGACCTTAAACATTCAGTACTTC.

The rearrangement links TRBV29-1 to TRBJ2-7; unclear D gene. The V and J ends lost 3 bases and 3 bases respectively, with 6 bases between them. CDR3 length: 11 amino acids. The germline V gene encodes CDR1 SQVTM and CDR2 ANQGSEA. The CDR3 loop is CSVDVGYEQYF. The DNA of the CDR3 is TGCAGCGTTGACGTAGGCTACGAGCAGTACTTC.

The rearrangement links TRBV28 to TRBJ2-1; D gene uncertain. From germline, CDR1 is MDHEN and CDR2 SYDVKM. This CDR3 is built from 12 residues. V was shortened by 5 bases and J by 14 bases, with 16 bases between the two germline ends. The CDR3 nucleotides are TGTGCCAGCAGTCGACAACGCCCCTCGGAGTTCTTC. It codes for CASSRQRPSEFF.

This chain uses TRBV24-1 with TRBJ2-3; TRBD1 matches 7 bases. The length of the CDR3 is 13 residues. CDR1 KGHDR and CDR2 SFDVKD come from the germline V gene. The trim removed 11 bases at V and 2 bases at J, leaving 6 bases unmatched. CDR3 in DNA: TGTGCCATCCGGGACAGAGACACAGATACGCAGTATTTT. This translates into CAIRDRDTDTQYF.

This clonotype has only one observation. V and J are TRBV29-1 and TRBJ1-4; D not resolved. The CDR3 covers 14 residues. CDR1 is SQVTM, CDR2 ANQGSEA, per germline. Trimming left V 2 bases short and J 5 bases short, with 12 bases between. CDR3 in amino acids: CSVETGLGNEKLFF. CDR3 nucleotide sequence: TGCAGCGTTGAAACCGGTCTGGGGAATGAAAAACTGTTTTTT.

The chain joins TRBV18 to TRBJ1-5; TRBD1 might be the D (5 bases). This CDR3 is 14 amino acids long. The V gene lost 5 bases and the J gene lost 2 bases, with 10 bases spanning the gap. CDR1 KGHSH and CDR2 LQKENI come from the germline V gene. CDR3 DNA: TGTGCCAGCTCAGAGGGGAACGGCAATCAGCCCCAGCATTTT. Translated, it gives CASSEGNGNQPQHF.

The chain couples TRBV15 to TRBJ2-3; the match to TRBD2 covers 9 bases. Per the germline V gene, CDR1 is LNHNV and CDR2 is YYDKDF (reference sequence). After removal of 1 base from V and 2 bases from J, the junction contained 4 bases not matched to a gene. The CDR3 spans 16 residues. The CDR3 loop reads CATSRAPGLATDTQYF. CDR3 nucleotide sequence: TGTGCCACCAGCAGAGCCCCGGGACTAGCCACAGATACGCAGTATTTT.

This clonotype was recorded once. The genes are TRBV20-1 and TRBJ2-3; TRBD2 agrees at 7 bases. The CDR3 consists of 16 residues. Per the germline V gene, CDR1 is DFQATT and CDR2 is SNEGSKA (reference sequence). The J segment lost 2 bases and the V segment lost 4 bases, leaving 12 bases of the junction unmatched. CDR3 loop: CSAISHGRYSTDTQYF. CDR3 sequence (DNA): TGCAGTGCTATTAGTCACGGGAGGTATTCCACAGATACGCAGTATTTT.

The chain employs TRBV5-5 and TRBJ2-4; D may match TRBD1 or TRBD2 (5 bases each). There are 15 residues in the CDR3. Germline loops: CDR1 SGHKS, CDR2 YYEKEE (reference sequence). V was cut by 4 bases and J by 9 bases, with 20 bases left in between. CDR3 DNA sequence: TGTGCCAGCAGCGCTCCTGGGGACCCCGCGAGCATTCAGTACTTC. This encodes CASSAPGDPASIQYF.